This T cell receptor (beta chain) emerged from a study of cytomegalovirus exposure and HLA in healthy donors. General study points: Accounts indicate the classifier identified cytomegalovirus status with strong specificity and sensitivity. Exclusion applied to some V segments, including TRBV6-2 and TRBV6-3, as they were indistinguishable.

CDR1 LNHDA and CDR2 SQIVND come from the germline V gene (reference sequence). Deletions cut 6 bases from V and 8 bases from J, with 5 bases between. The CDR3 has 11 amino acids. As for this clone: Its specificity is not known.

This PCR relied on a set of 60 Vbeta primers and 13 Jbeta primers. Some clones are missing from TCRdb's copy, which holds only in-frame ones; the method was immunoSEQ multiplex PCR. The repertoire holds approximately 150,000 clones, with under 85% as singletons. The chain joins TRBV19 to TRBJ1-6; D not resolved. The sequenced sample consisted of PBMCs. This receptor was identified in a woman between 25 and 40 years old in good health and CMV-seronegative. The chain's CDR3 is CASRSDSPLHF. DNA of the CDR3: TGTGCCAGTAGATCCGATTCACCCCTCCACTTT.